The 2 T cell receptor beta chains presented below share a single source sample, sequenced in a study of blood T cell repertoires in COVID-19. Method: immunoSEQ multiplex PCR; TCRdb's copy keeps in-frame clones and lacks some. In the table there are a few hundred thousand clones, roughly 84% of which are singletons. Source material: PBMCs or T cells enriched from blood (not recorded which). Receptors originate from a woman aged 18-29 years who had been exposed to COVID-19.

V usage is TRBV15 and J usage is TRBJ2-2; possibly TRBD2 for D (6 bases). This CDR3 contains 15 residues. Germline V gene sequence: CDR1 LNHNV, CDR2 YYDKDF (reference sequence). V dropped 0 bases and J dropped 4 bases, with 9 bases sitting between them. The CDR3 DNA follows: TGTGCCACCAGCAGAGATGGAGGGCCCACCGGGGAGCTGTTTTTT. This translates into CATSRDGGPTGELFF.

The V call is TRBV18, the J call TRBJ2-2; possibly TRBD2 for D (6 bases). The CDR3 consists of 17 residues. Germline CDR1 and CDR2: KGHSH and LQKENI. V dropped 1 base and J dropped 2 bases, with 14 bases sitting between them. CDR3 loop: CASSPRRWDFNTGELFF. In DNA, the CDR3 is TGTGCCAGCTCACCACGAAGGTGGGACTTTAACACCGGGGAGCTGTTTTTT.